This T cell receptor (beta chain) comes out of a study of radiotherapy plus CTLA-4 blockade in lung cancer (dated by TCRdb to the late 2010s). With respect to the entire study: Objective responses were observed in about a sixth of enrolled patients, and disease control was achieved in roughly 30%. Overall results and qualifications from the work: After treatment with radiotherapy and ipilimumab, TCR clones that came from tumors expanded in the peripheral blood. The strongest predictors of response, as reported, were early dynamic changes in blood T cell clones along with a rise in serum interferon-beta after radiation.

The germline V gene encodes CDR1 SGHTA and CDR2 FQGNSA. The germline ends are 11 bases apart after V is trimmed by 5 bases and J by 0 bases. The CDR3 starts with the cysteine, ends with the phenylalanine, and has 15 residues. Kept here is only the CDR3 DNA, which spans 45 bases and is read in frame from base 1. Comment on this clone: It has no known antigen specificity. No much larger clonotype is one base removed from it; base qualities were not supplied.

Library preparation was by the immunoSEQ multiplex PCR assay. Imported from immuneACCESS, the table was reduced by TCRdb to in-frame sequences with V and J called. These copies leave out some clones; in studies compared against another copy, an unresolved V gene accounts for under half, and the cause of the remainder is not known. Across this sample there are roughly 45,000 clones, with approximately 62% seen only once. Of the sample, around a sixth falls within the top ten clones. The study tested focal radiation therapy combined with CTLA-4 blockade (ipilimumab) in patients with chemo-refractory metastatic non-small-cell lung cancer.

This TCR was recovered from a human donor with non-small cell lung cancer who had a partial response to radiotherapy plus ipilimumab. The sample here was peripheral blood, taken from a patient treated with radiotherapy plus ipilimumab. The rearranged segments are TRBV7-2 and TRBJ1-5, with no reliable assignment of the D segment. In nucleotide form, the sequence is TGTGCCAGCAGCCCCACGGGTTCTAGCAATCAGCCCCAGCATTTT. This sequence encodes CASSPTGSSNQPQHF.